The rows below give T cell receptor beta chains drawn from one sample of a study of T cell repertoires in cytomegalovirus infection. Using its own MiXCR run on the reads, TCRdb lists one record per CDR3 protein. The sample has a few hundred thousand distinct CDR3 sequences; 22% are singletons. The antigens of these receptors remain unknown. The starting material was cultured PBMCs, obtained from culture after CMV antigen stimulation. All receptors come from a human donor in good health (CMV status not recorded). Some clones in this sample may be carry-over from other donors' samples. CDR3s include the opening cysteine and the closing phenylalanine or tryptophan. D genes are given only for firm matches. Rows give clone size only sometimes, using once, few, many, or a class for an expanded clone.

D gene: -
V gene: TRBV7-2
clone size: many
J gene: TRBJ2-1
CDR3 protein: CASSPQRAGEQFF
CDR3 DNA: TGTGCCAGCAGCCCACAGCGAGCTGGGGAGCAGTTCTTC

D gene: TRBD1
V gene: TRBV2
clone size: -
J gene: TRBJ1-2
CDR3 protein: CASSRGQGANYGYTF
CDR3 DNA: TGTGCCAGCAGCCGGGGACAGGGGGCTAACTATGGCTACACCTTC

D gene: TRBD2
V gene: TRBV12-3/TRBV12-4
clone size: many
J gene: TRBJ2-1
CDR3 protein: CASSPPPGGGYNEQFF
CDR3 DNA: TGTGCCAGCAGTCCCCCCCCGGGGGGGGGGTACAATGAGCAGTTCTTC

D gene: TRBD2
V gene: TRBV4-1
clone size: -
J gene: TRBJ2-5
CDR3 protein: CASRFKGTSGRTGTQYF
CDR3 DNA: TGCGCCAGCAGATTTAAAGGGACTAGCGGGAGAACTGGGACCCAGTACTTC

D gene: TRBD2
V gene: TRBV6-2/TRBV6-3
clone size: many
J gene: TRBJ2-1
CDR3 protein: CASKLAGEYNEQFF
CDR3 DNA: TGTGCCAGCAAACTAGCGGGAGAATACAATGAGCAGTTCTTC

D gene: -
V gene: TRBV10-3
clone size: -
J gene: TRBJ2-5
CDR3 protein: CAIRERAGETQYF
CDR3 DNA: TGTGCCATCAGGGAAAGAGCGGGAGAGACCCAGTACTTC

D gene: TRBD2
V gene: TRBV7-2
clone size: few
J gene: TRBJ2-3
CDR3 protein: CASSLQAGEGADTQYF
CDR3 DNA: TGTGCCAGCAGCCTCCAAGCGGGAGAGGGGGCAGATACGCAGTATTTT

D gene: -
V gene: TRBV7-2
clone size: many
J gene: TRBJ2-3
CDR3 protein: CASSLLNREYTDTQYF
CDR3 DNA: TGTGCCAGCAGCTTATTAAACAGAGAATACACAGATACGCAGTATTTT

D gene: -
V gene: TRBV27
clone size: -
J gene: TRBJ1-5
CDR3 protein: CASSATGKTGQPQHF
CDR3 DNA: TGTGCCAGCAGCGCTACAGGGAAGACAGGTCAGCCCCAGCATTTT

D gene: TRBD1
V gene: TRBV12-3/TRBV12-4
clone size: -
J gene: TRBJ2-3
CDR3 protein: CASRGGDRDFPDTQYF
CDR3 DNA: TGTGCCAGCAGGGGGGGGGACAGGGATTTCCCAGATACGCAGTATTTT

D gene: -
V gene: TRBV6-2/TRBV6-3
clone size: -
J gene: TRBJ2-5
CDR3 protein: CASRPSMVGETQYF
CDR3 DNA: TGTGCCAGCAGACCCTCTATGGTTGGAGAGACCCAGTACTTC

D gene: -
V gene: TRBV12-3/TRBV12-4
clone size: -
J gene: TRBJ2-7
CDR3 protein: CASSLVRSNYEQYF
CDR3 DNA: TGTGCCAGCAGTTTAGTAAGGTCGAACTACGAGCAGTACTTC

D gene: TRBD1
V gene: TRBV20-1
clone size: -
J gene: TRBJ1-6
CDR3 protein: CSAARGDNDSPLHF
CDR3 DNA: TGCAGTGCGGCCAGGGGGGATAATGATTCACCCCTCCACTTT

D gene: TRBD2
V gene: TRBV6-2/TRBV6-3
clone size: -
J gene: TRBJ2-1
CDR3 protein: CASRLGTSGVRRLGEQFF
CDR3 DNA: TGTGCCAGCCGGCTTGGGACTAGCGGAGTTAGACGGTTGGGTGAGCAGTTCTTC

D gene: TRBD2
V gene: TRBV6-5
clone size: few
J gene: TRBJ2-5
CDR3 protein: CASTLAGGQETQYF
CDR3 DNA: TGTGCCAGCACTCTAGCGGGGGGGCAAGAGACCCAGTACTTC

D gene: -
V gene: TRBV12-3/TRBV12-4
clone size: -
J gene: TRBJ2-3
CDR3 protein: CASSNPGLGTDTQYF
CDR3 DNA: TGTGCCAGCAGCAACCCGGGACTTGGGACGGATACGCAGTATTTT

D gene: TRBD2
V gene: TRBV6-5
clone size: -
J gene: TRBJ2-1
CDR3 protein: CASSYDDNLGLAGGNEQFF
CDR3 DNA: TGTGCCAGCAGTTACGACGATAACCTGGGACTAGCGGGCGGGAATGAGCAGTTCTTC

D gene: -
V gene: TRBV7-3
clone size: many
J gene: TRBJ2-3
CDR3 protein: CASSSVGGREDTQYF
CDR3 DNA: TGTGCCAGCAGCTCGGTCGGGGGTCGCGAAGATACGCAGTATTTT

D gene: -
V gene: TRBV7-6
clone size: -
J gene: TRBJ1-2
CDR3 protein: CASNLARGHSFYGYTF
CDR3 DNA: TGTGCCAGCAACTTAGCCCGGGGCCATTCTTTCTATGGCTACACCTTC

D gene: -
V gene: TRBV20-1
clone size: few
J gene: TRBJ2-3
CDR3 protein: CSARDAGRANTDTQYF
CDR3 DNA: TGCAGTGCTAGAGATGCGGGTAGGGCCAACACAGATACGCAGTATTTT

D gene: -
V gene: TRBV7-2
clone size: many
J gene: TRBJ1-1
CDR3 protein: CASSTVGSGAEAFF
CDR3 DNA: TGTGCCAGCAGCACCGTGGGTTCGGGGGCTGAAGCTTTCTTT

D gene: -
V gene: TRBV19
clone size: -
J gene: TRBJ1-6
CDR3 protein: CASSWDGYASPLHF
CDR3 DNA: TGTGCCAGTAGTTGGGACGGCTATGCTTCACCCCTCCACTTT

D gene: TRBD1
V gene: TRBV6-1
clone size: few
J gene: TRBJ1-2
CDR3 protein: CASSEGSWAGGYGYTF
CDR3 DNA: TGTGCCAGCAGTGAAGGGAGCTGGGCAGGGGGCTATGGCTACACCTTC